This T cell receptor (beta chain) was documented in a study of blood T cell repertoires in COVID-19. On the study more broadly: Samples of COVID-19 (acute and convalescent) were obtained from the United States, Italy and Spain.

The study drew participants aged roughly 18 to 95 years from 20 to 30 US areas. Which cohort a participant joined came from the clinical history participants gave. Trimming left V 6 bases short and J 3 bases short, with 8 bases between. This CDR3 has 11 amino acids. Germline V gene sequence: CDR1 SQVTM, CDR2 ANQGSEA. Sequenced by immunoSEQ multiplex PCR; TCRdb stores in-frame clones only, minus some. Of roughly 250,000 clones listed, roughly 93% were seen once; the top ten hold 2.3%. The chain employs TRBV29-1 and TRBJ1-1, with D maybe TRBD1 (5 bases). What was sequenced was PBMCs or T cells enriched from blood (not recorded which). The sequence derives from a woman between 35 and 50 years old with acute COVID-19. CDR3 nucleotide sequence: TGCAGCGTGTTAGGGGACACTGAAGCTTTCTTT. It is translated as CSVLGDTEAFF.